The TCR beta chain described here comes from a study of lymphopenia after photon versus proton radiotherapy. A remark on this clone: Its antigen remains unknown.

Study-level points and caveats: A bigger post-nadir fall in TCR diversity correlated inversely with survival time in deceased patients. Proton therapy kept repertoires fairly stable, unlike photons, which gained effector/memory cells. Survival link was tested only in deceased patients; proton benefit remains a possibility.

The V and J ends lost 1 base and 4 bases respectively, with 4 bases between them. CDR3 size: 12 residues. In germline, CDR1 is SGHTA, CDR2 FQGNSA. Assay used: immunoSEQ multiplex PCR; TCRdb lists only in-frame clones, some missing. The repertoire holds 35,000 to 45,000 clones, under 85% seen once, with over 20% in the top ten. Source: peripheral blood, taken from a patient treated with proton-based radiotherapy. The source of this sequence is a woman in her 70s with pancreatic cancer. The rearrangement uses TRBV7-2 and TRBJ1-2, with no clear D. As DNA, the CDR3 is TGTGCCAGCAGCTTAGAGCGCTATGGCTACACCTTC. It yields the protein CASSLERYGYTF.